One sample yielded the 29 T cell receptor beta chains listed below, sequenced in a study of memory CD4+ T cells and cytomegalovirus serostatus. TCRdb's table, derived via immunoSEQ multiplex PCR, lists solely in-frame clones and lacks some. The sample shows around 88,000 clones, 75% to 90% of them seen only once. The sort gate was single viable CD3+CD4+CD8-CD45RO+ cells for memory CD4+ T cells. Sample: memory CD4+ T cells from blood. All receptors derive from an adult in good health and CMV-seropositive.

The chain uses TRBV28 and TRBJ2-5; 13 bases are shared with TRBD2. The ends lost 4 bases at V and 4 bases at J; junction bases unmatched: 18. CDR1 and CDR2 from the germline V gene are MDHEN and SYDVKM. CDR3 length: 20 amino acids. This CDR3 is CASSSAGIGLAGEGGETQYF. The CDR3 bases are TGTGCCAGCAGTTCGGCAGGGATAGGACTAGCGGGAGAGGGTGGAGAGACCCAGTACTTC.

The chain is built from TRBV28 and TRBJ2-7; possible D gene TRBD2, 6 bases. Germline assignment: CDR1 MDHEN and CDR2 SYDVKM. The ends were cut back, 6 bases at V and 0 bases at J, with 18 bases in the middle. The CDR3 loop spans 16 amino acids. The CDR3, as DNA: TGTGCCAGCAGAGGCGGGACTGCTCAAGACTCCTACGAGCAGTACTTC. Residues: CASRGGTAQDSYEQYF.

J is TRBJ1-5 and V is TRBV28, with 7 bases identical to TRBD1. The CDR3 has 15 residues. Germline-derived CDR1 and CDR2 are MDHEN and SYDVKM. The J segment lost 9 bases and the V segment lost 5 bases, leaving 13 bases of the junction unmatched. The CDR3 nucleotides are TGTGCCAGCAGTATTCGGGACAGCTCCGTTCGGCCCCAGCATTTT. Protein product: CASSIRDSSVRPQHF.

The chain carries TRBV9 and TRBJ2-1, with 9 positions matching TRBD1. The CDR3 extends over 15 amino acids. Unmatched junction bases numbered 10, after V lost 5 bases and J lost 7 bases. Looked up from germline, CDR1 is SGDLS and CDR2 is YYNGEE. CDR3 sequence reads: CASRAQGAFVNEQFF. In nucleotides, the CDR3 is TGTGCCAGCAGGGCACAGGGGGCGTTCGTGAATGAGCAGTTCTTC.

The CDR3 DNA reads TGCGCCAGCAGCTTGGGGGTTTCGCACACCGGGGAGCTGTTTTTT. Encoded protein: CASSLGVSHTGELFF. The chain recombines TRBV5-1 with TRBJ2-2; D unclear. Germline V gives CDR1 SGHRS, CDR2 YFSETQ. CDR3 length equals 15 residues. The V and J ends lost 0 bases and 3 bases respectively, with 9 bases between them.

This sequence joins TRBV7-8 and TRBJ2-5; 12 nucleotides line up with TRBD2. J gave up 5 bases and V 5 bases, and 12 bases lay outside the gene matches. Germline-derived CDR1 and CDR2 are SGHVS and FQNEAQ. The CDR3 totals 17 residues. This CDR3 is CASSQRGTSGSWETQYF. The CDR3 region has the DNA TGTGCCAGCAGCCAACGCGGGACTAGCGGGTCTTGGGAGACCCAGTACTTC. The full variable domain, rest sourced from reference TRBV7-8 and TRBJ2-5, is GAGVSQSPRYKVAKRGQDVALRCDPISGHVSLFWYQQALGQGPEFLTYFQNEAQLDKSGLPSDRFFAERPEGSVSTLKIQRTQQEDSAVYLCASSQRGTSGSWETQYFGPGTRLLVL.

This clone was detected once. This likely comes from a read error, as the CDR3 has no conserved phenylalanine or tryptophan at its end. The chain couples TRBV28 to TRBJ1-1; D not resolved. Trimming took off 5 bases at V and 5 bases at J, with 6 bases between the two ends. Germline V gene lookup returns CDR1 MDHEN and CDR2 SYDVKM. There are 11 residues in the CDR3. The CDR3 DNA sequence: TGTGCCAGCAGTGCCGATACTGAAGCTTTCCTT. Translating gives CASSADTEAFL.

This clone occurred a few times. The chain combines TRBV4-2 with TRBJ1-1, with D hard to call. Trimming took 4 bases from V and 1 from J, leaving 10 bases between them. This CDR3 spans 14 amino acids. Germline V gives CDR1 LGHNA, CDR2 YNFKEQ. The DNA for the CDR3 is TGTGCCAGCAGCCGGCAAGACGGGAACACTGAAGCTTTCTTT. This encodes CASSRQDGNTEAFF.

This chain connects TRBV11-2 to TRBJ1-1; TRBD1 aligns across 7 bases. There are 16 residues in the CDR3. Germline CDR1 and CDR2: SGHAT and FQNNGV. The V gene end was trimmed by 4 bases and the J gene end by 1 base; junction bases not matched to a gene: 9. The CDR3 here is CASSWTSGTANTEAFF. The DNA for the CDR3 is TGTGCCAGCAGCTGGACCTCTGGGACAGCGAACACTGAAGCTTTCTTT.

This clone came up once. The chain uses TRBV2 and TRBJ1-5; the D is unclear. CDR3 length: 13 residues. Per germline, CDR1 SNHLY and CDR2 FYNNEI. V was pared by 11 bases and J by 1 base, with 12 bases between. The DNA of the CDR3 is TGTGCCGGTAAAAGGCAAAGCAATCAGCCCCAGCATTTT. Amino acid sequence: CAGKRQSNQPQHF.

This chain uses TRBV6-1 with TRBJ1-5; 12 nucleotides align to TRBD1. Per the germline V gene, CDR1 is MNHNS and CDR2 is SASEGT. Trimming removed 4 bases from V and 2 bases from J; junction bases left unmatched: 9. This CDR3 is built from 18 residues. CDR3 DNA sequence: TGTGCCAGCAGTGGGTCCGGGACAGGGGGCGGTGGCAATCAGCCCCAGCATTTT. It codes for CASSGSGTGGGGNQPQHF.

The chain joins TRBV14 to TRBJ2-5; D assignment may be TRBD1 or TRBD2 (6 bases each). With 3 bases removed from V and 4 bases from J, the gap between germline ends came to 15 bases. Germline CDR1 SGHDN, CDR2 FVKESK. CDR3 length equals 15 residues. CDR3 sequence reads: CASSQRASGAETQYF. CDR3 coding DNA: TGTGCCAGCAGCCAGCGGGCTTCGGGGGCAGAGACCCAGTACTTC.

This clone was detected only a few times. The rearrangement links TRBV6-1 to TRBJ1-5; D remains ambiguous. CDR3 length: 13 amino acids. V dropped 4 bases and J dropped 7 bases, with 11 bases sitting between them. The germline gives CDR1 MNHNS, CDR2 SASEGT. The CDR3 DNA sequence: TGTGCCAGCAGTGCCGATAGGAACCAGCCCCAGCATTTT. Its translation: CASSADRNQPQHF.

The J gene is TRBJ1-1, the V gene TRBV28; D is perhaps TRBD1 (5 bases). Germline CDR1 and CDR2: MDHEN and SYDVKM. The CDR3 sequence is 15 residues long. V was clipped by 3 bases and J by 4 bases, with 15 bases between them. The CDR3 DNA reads TGTGCCAGCAGTTTTGGGGGGGAGGGAGTCACTGAAGCTTTCTTT. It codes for CASSFGGEGVTEAFF.

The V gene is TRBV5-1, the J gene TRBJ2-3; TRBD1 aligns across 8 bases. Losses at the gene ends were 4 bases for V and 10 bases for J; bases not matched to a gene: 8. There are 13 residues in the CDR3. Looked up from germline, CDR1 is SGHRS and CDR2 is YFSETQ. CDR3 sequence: CASSPDGQGSQYF. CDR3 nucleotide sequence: TGCGCCAGCAGCCCGGACGGACAGGGTTCGCAGTATTTT.

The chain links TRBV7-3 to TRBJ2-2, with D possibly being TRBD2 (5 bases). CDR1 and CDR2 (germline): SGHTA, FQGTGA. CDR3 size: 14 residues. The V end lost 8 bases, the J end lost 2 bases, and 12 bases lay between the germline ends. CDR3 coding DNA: TGTGCCAGCGGACTCGGCACAAACACCGGGGAGCTGTTTTTT. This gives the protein CASGLGTNTGELFF.

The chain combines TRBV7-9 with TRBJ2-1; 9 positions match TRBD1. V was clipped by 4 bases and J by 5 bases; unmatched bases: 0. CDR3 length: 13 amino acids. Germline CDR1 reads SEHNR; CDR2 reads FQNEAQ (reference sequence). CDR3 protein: CASSYRGHNEQFF. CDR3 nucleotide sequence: TGTGCCAGCAGCTACAGGGGGCACAATGAGCAGTTCTTC. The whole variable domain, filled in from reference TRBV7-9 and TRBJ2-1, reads DTGVSQNPRHKITKRGQNVTFRCDPISEHNRLYWYRQTLGQGPEFLTYFQNEAQLEKSRLLSDRFSAERPKGSFSTLEIQRTEQGDSAMYLCASSYRGHNEQFFGPGTRLTVL.

The CDR3 nucleotides read TGTGCCAGCAGCATTAGCGGGCAGCGCACAGATACGCAGTATTTT. It codes for CASSISGQRTDTQYF. The V call is TRBV7-2, the J call TRBJ2-3; 7 nucleotides align to TRBD2. V shed 5 bases and J 1 base; nucleotides not matched to a gene: 6. The CDR3 totals 15 residues. CDR1 and CDR2 from the germline V gene are SGHTA and FQGNSA. Full variable domain (remainder filled in from reference TRBV7-2 and TRBJ2-3): GAGVSQSPSNKVTEKGKDVELRCDPISGHTALYWYRQSLGQGLEFLIYFQGNSAPDKSGLPSDRFSAERTGGSVSTLTIQRTQQEDSAVYLCASSISGQRTDTQYFGPGTRLTVL.

As DNA, the CDR3 is TGTGCCAGCAGGCACCGTGCTTCCGGGGAGCTGTTTTTT. Translation: CASRHRASGELFF. V usage is TRBV6-5 and J usage is TRBJ2-2; D gene ambiguous. This CDR3 comprises 13 residues. Germline CDR1 MNHEY, CDR2 SVGAGI. V was clipped by 6 bases and J by 6 bases, with 11 bases between them.

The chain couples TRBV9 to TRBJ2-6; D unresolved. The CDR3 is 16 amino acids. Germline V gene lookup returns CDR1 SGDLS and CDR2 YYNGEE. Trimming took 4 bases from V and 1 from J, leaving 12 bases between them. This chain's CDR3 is CASSPRLTSGANVLTF. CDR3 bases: TGTGCCAGCAGCCCGCGACTGACATCTGGGGCCAACGTCCTGACTTTC.

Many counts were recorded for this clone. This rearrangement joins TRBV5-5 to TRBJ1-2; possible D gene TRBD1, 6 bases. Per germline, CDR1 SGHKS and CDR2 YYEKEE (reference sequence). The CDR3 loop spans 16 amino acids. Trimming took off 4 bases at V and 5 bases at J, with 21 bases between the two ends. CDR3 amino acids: CASSPRSAGAQYGYTF. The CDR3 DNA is TGTGCCAGCAGCCCCAGGAGCGCAGGGGCCCAATATGGCTACACCTTC.

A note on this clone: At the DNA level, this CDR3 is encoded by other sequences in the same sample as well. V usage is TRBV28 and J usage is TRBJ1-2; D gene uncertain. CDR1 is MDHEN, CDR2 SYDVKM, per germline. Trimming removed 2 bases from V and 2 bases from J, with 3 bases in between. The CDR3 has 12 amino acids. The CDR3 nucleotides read TGTGCCAGCAGTTTAAGAAACTATGGCTACACCTTC. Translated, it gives CASSLRNYGYTF.

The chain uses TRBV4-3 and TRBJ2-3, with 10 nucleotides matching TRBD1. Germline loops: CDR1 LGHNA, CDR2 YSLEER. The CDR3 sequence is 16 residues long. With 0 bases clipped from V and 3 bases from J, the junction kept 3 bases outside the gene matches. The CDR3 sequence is CASSQDWTGGTDTQYF. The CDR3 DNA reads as TGCGCCAGCAGCCAAGATTGGACAGGGGGGACAGATACGCAGTATTTT.

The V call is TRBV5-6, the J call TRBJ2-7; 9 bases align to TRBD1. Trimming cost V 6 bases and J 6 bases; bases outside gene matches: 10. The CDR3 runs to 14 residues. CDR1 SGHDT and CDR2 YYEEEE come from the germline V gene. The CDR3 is CASTLRDRESEQYF. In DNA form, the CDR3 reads TGTGCCAGCACCTTAAGGGACAGGGAGTCCGAGCAGTACTTC.

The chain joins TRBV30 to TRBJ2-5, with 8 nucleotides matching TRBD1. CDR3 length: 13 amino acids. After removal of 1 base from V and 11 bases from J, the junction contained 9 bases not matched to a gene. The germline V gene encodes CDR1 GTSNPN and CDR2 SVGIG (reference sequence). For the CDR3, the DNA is TGTGCCTGGAGTGGGATGACAGGGGAACGGCAGTACTTC. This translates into CAWSGMTGERQYF.

The CDR3 loop is CAAMDSSYEQYF. In DNA form, the CDR3 reads TGTGCCGCGATGGACAGCTCCTACGAGCAGTACTTC. The V and J genes are TRBV28 and TRBJ2-7; D might be TRBD1 (6 bases). The germline V gene encodes CDR1 MDHEN and CDR2 SYDVKM. Between the trimmed V and J ends, which lost 11 bases and 0 bases, there was a span of 11 bases. The CDR3 runs to 12 residues.

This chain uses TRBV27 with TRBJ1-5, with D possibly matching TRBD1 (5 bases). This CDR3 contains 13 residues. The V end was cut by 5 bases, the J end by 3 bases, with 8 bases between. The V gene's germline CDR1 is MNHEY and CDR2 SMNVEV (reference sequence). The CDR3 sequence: CASSKGNNQPQHF. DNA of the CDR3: TGTGCCAGCAGTAAGGGGAACAATCAGCCCCAGCATTTT.

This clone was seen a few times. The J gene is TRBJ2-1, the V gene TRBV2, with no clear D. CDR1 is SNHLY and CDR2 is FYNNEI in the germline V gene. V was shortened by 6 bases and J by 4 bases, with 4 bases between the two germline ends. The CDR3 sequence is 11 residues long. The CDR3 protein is CASRPYNEQFF. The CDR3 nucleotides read TGTGCCAGCAGGCCATACAATGAGCAGTTCTTC.

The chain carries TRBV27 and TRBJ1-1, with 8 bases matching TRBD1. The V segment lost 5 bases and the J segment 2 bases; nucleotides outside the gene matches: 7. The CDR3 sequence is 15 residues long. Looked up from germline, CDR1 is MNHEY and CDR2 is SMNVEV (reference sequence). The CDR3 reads CASSKMTGANTEAFF. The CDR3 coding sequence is TGTGCCAGCAGTAAGATGACAGGGGCCAACACTGAAGCTTTCTTT.